The clone carrying this T cell receptor (beta chain) appeared once. The antigen is unknown. The V end was cut by 7 bases, the J end by 4 bases, with 8 bases between. This CDR3 has 13 residues. Germline V gives CDR1 MNHNS, CDR2 SASEGT. This sample stems from a study of cytomegalovirus exposure and HLA in healthy donors. Across the whole study: From donors who were HLA-typed, an early data release held 70 million to 90 million unique TCRs.

The PCR contained 60 Vbeta and 13 Jbeta primers. Generated by immunoSEQ multiplex PCR, the TCRdb table keeps only in-frame clones and is missing some. The sample carries 120,000 to 150,000 clones, more than 75% recorded once. Findings and caveats of the study: Several V segments, TRBV6-2 and TRBV6-3 among them, could not be told apart and were dropped. The authors enumerated roughly 180 TCR beta chains as linked to cytomegalovirus.

Specimen: PBMCs. This TCR derives from a man in his forties in good health and CMV-seronegative. The chain couples TRBV6-1 to TRBJ1-6, with no clear D. The CDR3 DNA reads TGTGCCAGCATCGTTGAGTATAATTCACCCCTCCACTTT. Translation gives CASIVEYNSPLHF.